This T cell receptor (beta chain) stems from a study of regulatory dendritic cells for organ transplantation. FACS sorted CD4+ or CD8+ T cells into CD45RA+ naive and CD45RO+ memory. Data came from immunoSEQ multiplex PCR; TCRdb stores just in-frame clones and leaves some out. The table shows just under 30,000 clones, with over 60% occurring only once. V was pared by 4 bases and J by 4 bases, with 16 bases between. This CDR3 has 14 residues. CDR1 and CDR2 (germline): GTSNPN, SVGIG (reference sequence). This clone was counted only a few times. Sequencing was performed on memory CD4+ T cells from blood. The subset: CD45RO+ memory T cells. This receptor was obtained from a human donor in good health. This chain connects TRBV30 to TRBJ1-2, with TRBD1 as a possible D gene (5 bases). DNA for the CDR3: TGTGCCTGGACCACCCCGGGGGGGTTCTATGGCTACACCTTC. Translation: CAWTTPGGFYGYTF.